The clone carrying this T cell receptor (beta chain) has just a few counts. Its antigen is currently unknown. The entry originates in a study of memory CD4+ T cells and cytomegalovirus serostatus. Per the authors' pipeline: After removing out-of-frame reads, approximately 2 million distinct TCRbeta sequences remained. Sequenced by immunoSEQ multiplex PCR; TCRdb stores in-frame clones only, minus some. That table gives V, J and clone size, and the DNA gave D and trimming. Of tens of thousands of clones in the sample, over 70% were seen once. The CDR3 spans 14 residues. The V gene's germline CDR1 is ENHRY and CDR2 SYGVKD. The trim removed 2 bases at V and 5 bases at J, leaving 4 bases unmatched. The sort gate was single viable CD3+CD4+CD8-CD45RO+ cells for memory CD4+ T cells. Study-wide results and caveats: Of 150 to 200 reported CMV TCRbeta sequences, around 62 were found in memory CD4+ repertoires.

The sequence was collected from an adult in good health and CMV-seropositive. The specimen sequenced was memory CD4+ T cells from blood. This chain joins TRBV10-3 and TRBJ2-5; TRBD2 matches at 8 bases. The CDR3 region has the DNA TGTGCCATCAGTGAGGGGACTAGGGGGGAGACCCAGTACTTC. Its protein is CAISEGTRGETQYF.